This T cell receptor beta chain was sequenced for a study of patients and donors after allogeneic stem cell transplantation (dated by TCRdb to the early 2020s). The method behind the library was RT-PCR. Sequencing took place on a NextSeq 550. Through fastp at Q25 and MiXCR, TCRdb rebuilt clones from the public reads, retaining in-frame beta chains. Each entry merges the rows of one CDR3 protein and shows their most common DNA and genes. Present in this sample are about a million distinct CDR3 sequences, under 20% of which were seen just once. The ten largest make up 5.5% to 6.5% of the sample. The CDR3 starts with the cysteine, ends with the phenylalanine, and has 12 residues. This entry keeps only the CDR3 DNA: 36 bases, framed from base 1. V loses 5 bases at its end and J loses 6 bases; junction bases beyond the gene matches: 4. The germline V gene (reference sequence) yields SEHNR for CDR1 and FQNEAQ for CDR2.

A word on this clonotype: The clone's antigen remains unknown. No base quality information exists; no much larger clone differs at one position.

Sequenced sample: blood, either unsorted or a sorted T cell fraction (not recorded which). The chain is encoded by TRBV7-9 joined to TRBJ2-7; 7 central bases correspond to TRBD2. This TCR came from a human donor who was either an allogeneic HSCT recipient or a stem cell or donor lymphocyte infusion donor (not recorded which). It is not recorded whose cells these are; they may come from a transplant donor. This receptor carries the CDR3 CASSGTSAEQYF. The DNA sequence is TGTGCCAGCAGCGGAACTAGCGCCGAGCAGTACTTC.